This T cell receptor (beta chain) stems from a study of blood T cell repertoires in COVID-19 (dated by TCRdb to about 2020). At the level of the whole study: Samples from collaborators originated in the United States, Italy and Spain and spanned both the acute and convalescent phases of COVID-19. The material from the prospective study consisted of cDNA or gDNA derived from T cells, B-cell-depleted T cells, or PBMCs. Deeply sampled blood TCRbeta repertoires from subjects exposed to, actively infected with, or recovered from COVID-19 were included in the dataset. A freely available public database, intended as a resource for researchers studying the immune response to SARS-CoV-2, is where the repertoires were released. The samples were drawn from two sources: the first 160 participants of the ongoing ImmuneRACE study, and 950 to 1,500 subjects contributed by 6 global collaborators. Sample metadata almost always included a de-identified subject ID, COVID-19 status, age in years and sex. HLA class I and class II types, where available, came from metadata supplied by the sample provider rather than from assay-based typing. The research as a whole found: The quantity of clinical and demographic metadata differed by source and by participant and was supplied without curation.

TCRbeta CDR3 regions were amplified from genomic DNA by means of the immunoSEQ Assay, a bias-controlled multiplex PCR. Per the authors' processing: Within the assay, amplification of reference gene primers was used to estimate how many nucleated cells each sample contained. To quantify the absolute abundance of each unique TCRbeta CDR3 rearrangement, sequence reads were collapsed and filtered. For each sample, productive Simpson clonality was calculated as the square root of Simpson's diversity index across productive rearrangements. The table comes from immuneACCESS by way of TCRdb, which keeps in-frame sequences with V and J called. Part of the clones is missing from these tables; in studies checked, under half for an unresolved V gene and the rest for unknown reasons. Clone size and V and J calls were adopted from that table, with D and trimming inferred from the DNA. The sample records tens of thousands of clones, under 85% of which are singletons. The biggest ten clones account for about 2% of the sample.

The CDR3 starts with the cysteine, ends with the phenylalanine, and has 16 residues. Left in the record is the CDR3 DNA by itself, 48 bases read in frame from the first base. CDR1 and CDR2 are drawn from the germline V gene: SGHRS, YFSETQ. For this chain, trimming is 0 bases at the V end and 5 bases at the J end, and the number of junction bases without a gene match is 4. Comments on this clone: There is no known antigen for this receptor. Base qualities were left out, and no much larger clone turns up one base away.

Whole blood was collected in K2EDTA tubes by collaborating institutions according to the institutions' own protocols. For TCRbeta analysis, collaborators shipped samples in one of three forms: frozen whole blood, isolated PBMCs, or DNA extracted from either of those sample types. Sequencing was performed on peripheral blood. This sequence originates from a woman aged 70-85 years with acute or convalescent COVID-19. The V and J genes are TRBV5-1 and TRBJ2-3; 12 bases in the middle match TRBD2. The DNA reads TGCGCCAGCAGCTTGGTGCTAGCGGGGGGGCAAGATACGCAGTATTTT. It codes for CASSLVLAGGQDTQYF.